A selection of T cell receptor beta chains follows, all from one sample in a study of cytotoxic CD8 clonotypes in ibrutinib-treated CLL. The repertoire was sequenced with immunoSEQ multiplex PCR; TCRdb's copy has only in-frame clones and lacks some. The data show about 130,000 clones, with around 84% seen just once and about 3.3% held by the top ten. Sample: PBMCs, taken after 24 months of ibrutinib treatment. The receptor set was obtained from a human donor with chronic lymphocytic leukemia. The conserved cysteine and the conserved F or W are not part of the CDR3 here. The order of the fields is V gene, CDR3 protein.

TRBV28	ASSFIGSDTEAF
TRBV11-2	ASSFRGLRGGTDTQY
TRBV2	ASTERGYEQY
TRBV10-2	ASTGSGENYGYT
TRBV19	ASSTDRGLGTDTQY
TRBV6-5	ASSYPGQGGSPLH
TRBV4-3	ASSQSSRGGSTDTQY
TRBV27	ASSSRYRTGARGGGNEQF
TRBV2	ASSEEAVLYNEQF
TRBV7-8	ASTTTGSLLEQY
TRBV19	ASSPRRVPNTEAF
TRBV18	ASSRDSPVSGNTIY
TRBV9	ASSPDMAGANVLT
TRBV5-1	ASSSAQLAGAYNEQF
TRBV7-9	ASSPQGGNQPQH
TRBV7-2	ASSSLGYGYT
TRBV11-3	ASSPRDRGSGELF
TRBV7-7	ASSRGLGEQY
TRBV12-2	ASQPAGGPNYGYT
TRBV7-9	ASSLDRVLVNEQY
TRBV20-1	SARDVYGYT
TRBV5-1	ASSPGTETEKLF
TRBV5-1	ASSLGGDTQY